The rows below give T cell receptor beta chains drawn from one sample of a study of T-cell memory formation after mild COVID-19. TCRdb called the 5' RACE reads again in MiXCR, with one record for every CDR3 protein. The table lists hundreds of thousands of distinct CDR3 sequences, around 16% of them singletons. Input material: PBMCs or a T cell subset sorted from them (not recorded which). The receptors derive from a man aged 18 to 30 who had mild COVID-19 (a few samples of this study predate the infection). Cell type and time point are not known. CDR3s include the opening cysteine and the closing phenylalanine or tryptophan. Fields, in order: CDR3 protein, CDR3 DNA, J gene, V gene, clone size, CDR3 length, D gene. A D gene is named only where the DNA matches it firmly. Clone sizes are given selectively: once, few, many, or a class where the clone is expanded.

CASSLGDLHNEQFF TGCGCCAGCAGCTTGGGGGACCTCCACAATGAGCAGTTCTTC TRBJ2-1 TRBV5-1 many 14 NA
CASSQELAGFYYEQYF TGTGCCAGCAGCCAAGAGCTAGCCGGCTTTTACTACGAGCAGTACTTC TRBJ2-7 TRBV4-2 NA 16 NA
CASSQDAPGRGADTQYF TGCGCCAGCAGCCAAGACGCTCCGGGGCGCGGCGCAGATACGCAGTATTTT TRBJ2-3 TRBV4-1 few 17 NA
CASSRGGDYGYTF TGTGCCAGCAGCCGGGGAGGGGACTATGGCTACACCTTC TRBJ1-2 TRBV12-3/TRBV12-4 NA 13 NA
CASSLTWNIQYF TGTGCCAGCAGCTTAACATGGAACATTCAGTACTTC TRBJ2-4 TRBV5-8 few 12 NA
CASSLSPRDTQYF TGTGCCAGCAGCTTAAGCCCCAGAGATACGCAGTATTTT TRBJ2-3 TRBV7-3 many 13 NA
CASSSRLGSYNEQFF TGTGCCAGCAGCTCCCGACTTGGCTCCTACAATGAGCAGTTCTTC TRBJ2-1 TRBV9 few 15 NA
CAISSGGRASEQYF TGTGCCATCAGCTCCGGCGGCAGGGCGTCCGAGCAGTACTTC TRBJ2-7 TRBV10-3 NA 14 NA
CASSFTSGGYNEQFF TGCGCCAGCAGCTTCACTAGCGGGGGTTACAATGAGCAGTTCTTC TRBJ2-1 TRBV4-3 many 15 TRBD2
CASSPFTGETGELFF TGTGCCAGCAGCCCATTCACAGGGGAGACCGGGGAGCTGTTTTTT TRBJ2-2 TRBV7-3 few 15 TRBD1
CASSLIRGRGELFF TGTGCCAGCAGCTTAATTCGGGGGCGCGGGGAGCTGTTTTTT TRBJ2-2 TRBV7-8 NA 14 NA
CASSLELRTSSETQYF TGTGCCAGCAGCTTAGAACTGAGAACATCCTCGGAGACCCAGTACTTC TRBJ2-5 TRBV7-2 NA 16 NA
CASATLPLWGAFF TGTGCCAGCGCGACCCTCCCGCTCTGGGGAGCTTTCTTT TRBJ1-1 TRBV5-5 few 13 NA
CASRRDSQYF TGTGCCAGCAGAAGGGACAGTCAGTACTTC TRBJ2-4 TRBV2 few 10 TRBD1
CASSEPTGFYEQYF TGTGCCAGCAGTGAACCTACAGGGTTCTACGAGCAGTACTTC TRBJ2-7 TRBV2 NA 14 NA
CASSIVAKQPQYF TGTGCCAGTAGTATAGTGGCTAAACAGCCACAGTACTTC TRBJ2-5 TRBV19 few 13 NA
CASRLLRGSTEAFF TGTGCCAGCAGACTGCTACGGGGGAGCACTGAAGCTTTCTTT TRBJ1-1 TRBV12-3/TRBV12-4 NA 14 NA
CASSLQFMNTEAFF TGTGCCAGCAGCTTACAGTTCATGAACACTGAAGCTTTCTTT TRBJ1-1 TRBV7-2 few 14 NA
CASSFNEGATGELFF TGTGCCAGCAGCTTTAATGAGGGGGCCACCGGGGAGCTGTTTTTT TRBJ2-2 TRBV7-6 NA 15 TRBD1
CASSPTRAVAKNIQYF TGTGCCAGCAGCCCGACCAGAGCGGTGGCCAAAAACATTCAGTACTTC TRBJ2-4 TRBV7-9 few 16 NA
CASSQEGPSPGNTEAFF TGCGCCAGCAGCCAAGAAGGGCCATCACCGGGGAACACTGAAGCTTTCTTT TRBJ1-1 TRBV4-1 NA 17 NA
CASQGGLEAFF TGTGCCAGCCAAGGGGGCCTCGAAGCTTTCTTT TRBJ1-1 TRBV28 NA 11 TRBD1
CASSYSTRWADTQYF TGTGCCAGCAGTTACTCGACACGGTGGGCAGATACGCAGTATTTT TRBJ2-3 TRBV6-5 few 15 NA
CASSFSMGTGGTGELFF TGCGCCAGCAGCTTTTCAATGGGGACAGGCGGCACCGGGGAGCTGTTTTTT TRBJ2-2 TRBV5-1 NA 17 TRBD1
CASSIVGATNEKLFF TGTGCCAGTAGTATAGTCGGAGCCACTAATGAAAAACTGTTTTTT TRBJ1-4 TRBV19 many 15 NA
CATSDFGVEEFF TGTGCCACCAGTGATTTTGGGGTAGAGGAGTTCTTC TRBJ2-1 TRBV24-1 NA 12 NA
CASSKTEIVQEQYF TGTGCCAGCAGTAAAACCGAAATAGTACAAGAGCAGTACTTC TRBJ2-7 TRBV6-2/TRBV6-3 NA 14 NA
CASSLALANQETQYF TGTGCCAGCAGCTTAGCTCTAGCGAACCAAGAGACCCAGTACTTC TRBJ2-5 TRBV7-2 NA 15 NA
CSARRSLVPGNTIYF TGCAGTGCTAGACGGTCACTTGTCCCTGGAAACACCATATATTTT TRBJ1-3 TRBV20-1 many 15 NA
CASSPKPGHWGTEAFF TGTGCCAGCAGCCCCAAACCGGGACATTGGGGGACTGAAGCTTTCTTT TRBJ1-1 TRBV7-2 NA 16 NA
CASSLGGRLINEQFF TGTGCCAGCAGTTTGGGGGGGCGCCTCATCAATGAGCAGTTCTTC TRBJ2-1 TRBV28 few 15 NA
CSVEGGQFNIQYF TGCAGCGTTGAGGGGGGACAGTTCAACATTCAGTACTTC TRBJ2-4 TRBV29-1 NA 13 NA
CASRRTATYEQYF TGTGCCAGCAGGAGGACAGCTACCTACGAGCAGTACTTC TRBJ2-7 TRBV12-3/TRBV12-4 many 13 NA
CASSQGWGNEQFF TGCGCCAGCAGCCAAGGGTGGGGGAATGAGCAGTTCTTC TRBJ2-1 TRBV4-1 NA 13 NA
CASSPYPLSYNSPLHF TGTGCCAGCAGCCCGTACCCGCTCTCCTATAATTCACCCCTCCACTTT TRBJ1-6 TRBV28 NA 16 NA
CASSQVKGLNTEAFF TGTGCCAGCAGCCAAGTAAAGGGTTTGAACACTGAAGCTTTCTTT TRBJ1-1 TRBV3-1 NA 15 NA
CATSDLWGEAFF TGTGCCACCAGTGACCTCTGGGGCGAAGCTTTCTTT TRBJ1-1 TRBV24-1 NA 12 NA